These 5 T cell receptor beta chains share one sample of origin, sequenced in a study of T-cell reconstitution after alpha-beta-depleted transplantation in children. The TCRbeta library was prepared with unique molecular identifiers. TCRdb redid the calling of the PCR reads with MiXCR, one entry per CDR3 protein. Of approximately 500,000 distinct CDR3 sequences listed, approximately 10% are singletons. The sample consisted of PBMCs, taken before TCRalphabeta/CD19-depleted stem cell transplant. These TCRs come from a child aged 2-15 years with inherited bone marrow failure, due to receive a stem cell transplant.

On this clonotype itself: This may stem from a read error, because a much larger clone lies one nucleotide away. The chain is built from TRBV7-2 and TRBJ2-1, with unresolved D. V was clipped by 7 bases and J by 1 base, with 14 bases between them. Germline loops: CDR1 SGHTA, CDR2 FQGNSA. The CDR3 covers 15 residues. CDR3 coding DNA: TGTGCCAGCACCCTTGACGGAAGTTCCTACAATGAGCAGTTCTTC. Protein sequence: CASTLDGSSYNEQFF. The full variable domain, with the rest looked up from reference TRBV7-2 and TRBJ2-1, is GAGVSQSPSNKVTEKGKDVELRCDPISGHTALYWYRQSLGQGLEFLIYFQGNSAPDKSGLPSDRFSAERTGGSVSTLTIQRTQQEDSAVYLCASTLDGSSYNEQFFGPGTRLTVL.

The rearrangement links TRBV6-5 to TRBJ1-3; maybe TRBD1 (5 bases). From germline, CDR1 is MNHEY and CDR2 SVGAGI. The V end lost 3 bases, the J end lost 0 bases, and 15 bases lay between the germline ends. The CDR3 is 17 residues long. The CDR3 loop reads CASSYTGFGDSGNTIYF. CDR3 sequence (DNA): TGTGCCAGCAGTTATACAGGATTCGGGGACTCTGGAAACACCATATATTTT.

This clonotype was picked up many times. The CDR3 loop reads CASSFRSGANNEQFF. The CDR3 DNA sequence: TGTGCCAGCAGCTTTCGTAGCGGGGCCAACAATGAGCAGTTCTTC. The V and J genes are TRBV4-2 and TRBJ2-1, with TRBD2 matching over 8 bases. This CDR3 has 15 amino acids. The V gene end was trimmed by 5 bases and the J gene end by 5 bases; junction bases not matched to a gene: 8. The germline CDR1 and CDR2 sequences are LGHNA and YNFKEQ.

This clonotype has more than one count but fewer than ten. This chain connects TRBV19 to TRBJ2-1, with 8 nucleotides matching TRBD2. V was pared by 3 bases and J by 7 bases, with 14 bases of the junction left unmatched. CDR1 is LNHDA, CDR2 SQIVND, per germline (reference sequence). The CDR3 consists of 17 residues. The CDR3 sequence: CASSMAAGSGSFNEQFF. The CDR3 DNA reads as TGTGCCAGTAGTATGGCCGCGGGCAGCGGGAGTTTTAATGAGCAGTTCTTC.

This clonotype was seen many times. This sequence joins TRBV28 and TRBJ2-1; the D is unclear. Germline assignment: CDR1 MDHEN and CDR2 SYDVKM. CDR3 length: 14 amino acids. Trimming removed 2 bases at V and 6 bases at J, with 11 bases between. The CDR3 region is CASSLRPFSNEQFF. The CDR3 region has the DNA TGTGCCAGCAGTTTACGACCGTTCAGCAATGAGCAGTTCTTC.